The next 29 T cell receptor beta chains were all read from a single sample in a study of cytomegalovirus exposure and HLA in healthy donors. The PCR made use of 60 Vbeta and 13 Jbeta primers. Generated by immunoSEQ multiplex PCR, the TCRdb table keeps only in-frame clones and is missing some. The data show about 200,000 clones, about 90% seen once. Sequenced: PBMCs. The receptor source for this set is a boy younger than 10 in good health and CMV-seronegative.

This clone was counted a few times. V is TRBV5-1 and J is TRBJ2-2, with D unclear. V was pared by 3 bases and J by 3 bases, with 9 bases between. Germline-derived CDR1 and CDR2 are SGHRS and YFSETQ. The CDR3 runs to 14 residues. Written as DNA, the CDR3 is TGCGCCAGCAGCTCCCCTCGGGACACCGGGGAGCTGTTTTTT. It specifies CASSSPRDTGELFF.

J is TRBJ2-3 and V is TRBV5-4; 10 bases line up with TRBD2. The CDR3 is 20 residues long. The junction had 14 bases not matched to a gene; V was cut back by 0 bases and J by 1 base. Germline assignment: CDR1 SGHNT and CDR2 YYREEE (reference sequence). As DNA, the CDR3 is TGTGCCAGCAGCTTGGGGGGTGCCAGCGGGGGGGCGGTTGGCACAGATACGCAGTATTTT. Translating gives CASSLGGASGGAVGTDTQYF.

The chain carries TRBV28 and TRBJ1-2, with D maybe TRBD1 (5 bases). In germline, CDR1 is MDHEN, CDR2 SYDVKM. With 5 bases removed from V and 1 base from J, the gap between germline ends came to 20 bases. The CDR3 sequence is 17 residues long. The CDR3 is CASSPGHYGGINYGYTF. CDR3 sequence (DNA): TGTGCCAGCAGTCCTGGACACTACGGGGGGATTAACTATGGCTACACCTTC.

The table lists this clone with a few counts. This sequence joins TRBV10-3 and TRBJ2-1; 7 nucleotides line up with TRBD1. Trimming took 6 bases from V and 8 from J; bases not matched to a gene: 7. Germline CDR1 and CDR2: ENHRY and SYGVKD. This CDR3 spans 13 amino acids. The CDR3 DNA sequence: TGTGCCATCAGAACAGGGGTGGTCGATGAGCAGTTCTTC. It encodes CAIRTGVVDEQFF.

The CDR3, as DNA: TGTGCCAGCAGTCCGACAGTGAACACTGAAGCTTTCTTT. Its translation is CASSPTVNTEAFF. The chain has TRBV6-5 and TRBJ1-1, with a tentative D call TRBD1 (5 bases). V shed 5 bases and J shed 0 bases, with 7 bases lying between them. Looked up from germline, CDR1 is MNHEY and CDR2 is SVGAGI. This CDR3 has 13 amino acids.

The V gene is TRBV5-1, the J gene TRBJ2-1, with 7 nucleotides matching TRBD2. The CDR3 runs to 16 residues. Per the germline V gene, CDR1 is SGHRS and CDR2 is YFSETQ. V lost 0 bases, J lost 8 bases, and 11 bases stayed unmatched. Written as DNA, the CDR3 is TGCGCCAGCAGCTTGGAAGCGGGACTAAGAGGGGATGAGCAGTTCTTC. Translation gives CASSLEAGLRGDEQFF.

This chain uses TRBV6-6 with TRBJ1-3; D possibly corresponds to TRBD1 (6 bases). V lost 5 bases and J 11 bases, leaving 16 bases between the germline ends. Germline V gene data show CDR1 as MNHNY and CDR2 as SVGAGI (reference sequence). The CDR3 is 13 amino acids. CDR3 DNA: TGTGCCAGCAGTGGCGGACAGCCGCTGGCCATATATTTT. Translating it yields CASSGGQPLAIYF.

The V and J genes are TRBV9 and TRBJ2-3, with 7 bases lining up with TRBD2. The CDR3 spans 14 residues. CDR1 SGDLS and CDR2 YYNGEE come from the germline V gene. After removal of 2 bases from V and 8 bases from J, the junction contained 8 bases not matched to a gene. CDR3 bases: TGTGCCAGCAGCGTGGCGGGATCGGGAGGTACGCAGTATTTT. Translation gives CASSVAGSGGTQYF.

The rearrangement uses TRBV14 and TRBJ2-3, with a possible D match to TRBD2 (6 bases). The germline V and J ends were trimmed by 7 bases and 2 bases, with 13 bases remaining between them. Germline CDR1 and CDR2: SGHDN and FVKESK. The CDR3 totals 14 residues. The CDR3: CASKWRENTDTQYF. The CDR3 coding sequence is TGTGCCAGCAAGTGGAGGGAGAACACAGATACGCAGTATTTT.

The chain uses TRBV5-4 and TRBJ2-7; 10 nucleotides line up with TRBD1. The J segment lost 2 bases and the V segment lost 5 bases, leaving 7 bases of the junction unmatched. Per the germline V gene, CDR1 is SGHNT and CDR2 is YYREEE (reference sequence). This CDR3 contains 15 residues. CDR3 coding DNA: TGTGCCAGCAGTAAGCCGGGACAGGGGACCTACGAGCAGTACTTC. Protein sequence: CASSKPGQGTYEQYF.

This chain links TRBV13 with TRBJ2-5, with 11 bases identical to TRBD1. Near its end, the DNA agrees better with TRBJ2-7, so the J call may be wrong. The germline CDR1 and CDR2 sequences are PRHDT and FYEKMQ (reference sequence). The CDR3 is made up of 18 amino acids. The CDR3 bases are TGTGCCAGCAGCTTAAGGGTCCTGGGACAGGGGGTCTCCTACGAGCAGTACTTC. This codes for CASSLRVLGQGVSYEQYF.

J is TRBJ2-6 and V is TRBV30; 7 bases map to TRBD1. J was trimmed by 2 bases and V by 1 base; bases with no gene match: 8. Germline V gene sequence: CDR1 GTSNPN, CDR2 SVGIG (reference sequence). There are 17 residues in the CDR3. The CDR3 spells CAWSGTGVSTGANVLTF. The CDR3 DNA reads as TGTGCCTGGAGTGGTACAGGGGTCTCTACTGGGGCCAACGTCCTGACTTTC.

The chain uses TRBV5-8 and TRBJ1-5; D perhaps matches TRBD1 (5 bases). With 4 bases removed from V and 0 bases from J, the gap between germline ends came to 11 bases. Germline loops: CDR1 SGHTS, CDR2 YDEGEE. There are 15 residues in the CDR3. This CDR3 reads CASSGGTYSNQPQHF. CDR3 sequence (DNA): TGTGCCAGCAGCGGGGGGACCTATAGCAATCAGCCCCAGCATTTT.

The V gene is TRBV11-2, the J gene TRBJ2-7; TRBD1 might be the D (7 bases). The V gene's germline CDR1 is SGHAT and CDR2 FQNNGV. V gave up 4 bases and J gave up 0 bases, with 16 bases separating them. The CDR3 covers 16 residues. CDR3 sequence: CASSSGAGTVSYEQYF. The CDR3 DNA reads TGTGCCAGCAGCTCGGGGGCGGGGACAGTCTCCTACGAGCAGTACTTC.

This rearrangement joins TRBV2 to TRBJ2-4; TRBD1 aligns across 8 bases. Germline V gene data show CDR1 as SNHLY and CDR2 as FYNNEI. The V segment lost 8 bases and the J segment 8 bases; nucleotides outside the gene matches: 14. This CDR3 is built from 15 residues. CDR3 in amino acids: CASGDSRGRLDIQYF. The CDR3 DNA is TGTGCCAGCGGCGATAGCAGGGGGCGCTTGGACATTCAGTACTTC.

The chain couples TRBV10-3 to TRBJ2-2; 11 nucleotides match TRBD2. CDR1 and CDR2 (germline): ENHRY, SYGVKD. The V and J ends lost 4 bases and 6 bases, in that order; junction bases with no gene match: 4. CDR3 length equals 15 residues. In nucleotides, the CDR3 is TGTGCCATCAGTGTGGAACTAGCGGGAGCCGGGGAGCTGTTTTTT. Protein product: CAISVELAGAGELFF.

V gene TRBV10-1 combines with J gene TRBJ2-7; no clear D gene. With 2 bases removed from V and 6 bases from J, the gap between germline ends came to 14 bases. The CDR3 spans 14 residues. Germline values: CDR1 WNHNN, CDR2 SYGVQD (reference sequence). The CDR3 loop is CASSELEGEAEQYF. The CDR3 region has the DNA TGCGCCAGCAGTGAGCTGGAAGGAGAAGCCGAGCAGTACTTC.

V and J are TRBV7-8 and TRBJ2-1; 9 bases are shared with TRBD1. Germline trimming cut 5 bases from V and 2 bases from J; bases unmatched to any gene: 7. The CDR3 has 16 amino acids. Germline assignment: CDR1 SGHVS and CDR2 FQNEAQ. CDR3 nucleotide sequence: TGTGCCAGCAGCCCGGCGGGGACAGGGACCTACAATGAGCAGTTCTTC. It is translated as CASSPAGTGTYNEQFF.

The chain joins TRBV27 to TRBJ2-1; no clear D. The CDR3 has 14 residues. V lost 8 bases, J lost 0 bases, and 11 bases lay in between. CDR1 and CDR2 from the germline V gene are MNHEY and SMNVEV (reference sequence). CDR3 residues: CASVDKSSYNEQFF. Here the CDR3 DNA reads TGTGCCAGCGTAGACAAGAGCTCCTACAATGAGCAGTTCTTC.

The chain carries TRBV30 and TRBJ2-7; tentatively, D is TRBD2 (5 bases). V dropped 6 bases and J dropped 2 bases, with 11 bases sitting between them. The length of the CDR3 is 12 residues. Germline assignment: CDR1 GTSNPN and CDR2 SVGIG (reference sequence). CDR3 region: CACCGRPYEQYF. In nucleotides, the CDR3 is TGTGCCTGCTGCGGGCGCCCCTACGAGCAGTACTTC.

The chain carries TRBV15 and TRBJ2-1, with 10 positions matching TRBD2. V shed 3 bases and J 3 bases; nucleotides not matched to a gene: 8. Germline V gives CDR1 LNHNV, CDR2 YYDKDF (reference sequence). The CDR3 totals 17 residues. In DNA, the CDR3 is TGTGCCACCAGCAGGCGCAGAGCGGGGGGGGACTACAATGAGCAGTTCTTC. It specifies CATSRRRAGGDYNEQFF.

J is TRBJ2-1 and V is TRBV2, with 12 nucleotides matching TRBD2. The ends lost 9 bases at V and 5 bases at J; junction bases unmatched: 5. CDR3 length: 14 residues. Looked up from germline, CDR1 is SNHLY and CDR2 is FYNNEI. CDR3 sequence reads: CARLAGGVHNEQFF. CDR3 nucleotide sequence: TGTGCCAGGCTAGCGGGGGGGGTCCACAATGAGCAGTTCTTC.

The chain is built from TRBV4-1 and TRBJ2-3; a weak D match, TRBD2 (6 bases). Between the trimmed V and J ends, which lost 0 bases and 8 bases, there was a span of 12 bases. Germline CDR1 is MGHRA and CDR2 is YSYEKL. CDR3 length: 14 amino acids. The CDR3 nucleotides are TGCGCCAGCAGCCAAGATCCGACAGCGGGTACGCAGTATTTT. Amino acids: CASSQDPTAGTQYF.

This clone was recorded only once. The chain couples TRBV5-1 to TRBJ2-5, with 12 bases that match TRBD2. The junction had 6 bases not matched to a gene; V was cut back by 4 bases and J by 2 bases. From germline, CDR1 is SGHRS and CDR2 YFSETQ. There are 16 residues in the CDR3. The CDR3 reads CASSHVLAGGQETQYF. The DNA for the CDR3 is TGCGCCAGCAGCCACGTCCTAGCGGGGGGGCAAGAGACCCAGTACTTC.

The gene calls are TRBV5-1 and TRBJ2-1, with TRBD2 identical over 8 bases. This CDR3 is 15 amino acids long. Trimming at V came to 2 bases and at J to 6 bases, leaving 7 bases not matched to a gene. Germline loops: CDR1 SGHRS, CDR2 YFSETQ. As DNA, the CDR3 is TGCGCCAGCAGCTTCGCACGGGGGGGCCCCAATGAGCAGTTCTTC. Protein: CASSFARGGPNEQFF.

V is TRBV19 and J is TRBJ2-1; possibly TRBD2 for D (6 bases). There are 14 residues in the CDR3. Trimming removed 11 bases from V and 4 bases from J, with 18 bases in between. Germline values: CDR1 LNHDA, CDR2 SQIVND (reference sequence). Here the CDR3 reads CAPSAGPGYNEQFF. CDR3 nucleotides: TGTGCCCCATCGGCGGGACCGGGTTACAATGAGCAGTTCTTC.

J is TRBJ1-1 and V is TRBV27, with 9 positions matching TRBD1. CDR3 length: 17 residues. Per germline, CDR1 MNHEY and CDR2 SMNVEV (reference sequence). V lost 3 bases to trimming and J lost 5 bases; unmatched junction nucleotides: 13. For the CDR3, the DNA is TGTGCCAGCAGTTTGCGGCCCACGGGACAGGGTGGAACTGAAGCTTTCTTT. The encoded protein is CASSLRPTGQGGTEAFF.

The J gene is TRBJ1-4, the V gene TRBV15; 7 nucleotides match TRBD1. Trimming removed 5 bases from V and 8 bases from J; junction bases left unmatched: 11. The CDR3 length is 15 residues. Germline lookup yields CDR1 LNHNV and CDR2 YYDKDF (reference sequence). The CDR3 region has the DNA TGTGCCACCAGCTACGACAGGGTTGATATGGAAAAACTGTTTTTT. Protein sequence: CATSYDRVDMEKLFF. Full variable domain (outside the CDR3, taken from reference TRBV15 and TRBJ1-4): DAMVIQNPRYQVTQFGKPVTLSCSQTLNHNVMYWYQQKSSQAPKLLFHYYDKDFNNEADTPDNFQSRRPNTSFCFLDIRSPGLGDTAMYLCATSYDRVDMEKLFFGSGTQLSVL.

The sample holds a few counts of this clone. The genes are TRBV15 and TRBJ1-5; D is uncertain. The germline CDR1 and CDR2 sequences are LNHNV and YYDKDF (reference sequence). Trimming took off 1 base at V and 4 bases at J, with 5 bases between the two ends. The CDR3 totals 13 residues. The CDR3 region is CATSRAGNQPQHF. CDR3 DNA: TGTGCCACCAGCAGAGCGGGAAATCAGCCCCAGCATTTT.